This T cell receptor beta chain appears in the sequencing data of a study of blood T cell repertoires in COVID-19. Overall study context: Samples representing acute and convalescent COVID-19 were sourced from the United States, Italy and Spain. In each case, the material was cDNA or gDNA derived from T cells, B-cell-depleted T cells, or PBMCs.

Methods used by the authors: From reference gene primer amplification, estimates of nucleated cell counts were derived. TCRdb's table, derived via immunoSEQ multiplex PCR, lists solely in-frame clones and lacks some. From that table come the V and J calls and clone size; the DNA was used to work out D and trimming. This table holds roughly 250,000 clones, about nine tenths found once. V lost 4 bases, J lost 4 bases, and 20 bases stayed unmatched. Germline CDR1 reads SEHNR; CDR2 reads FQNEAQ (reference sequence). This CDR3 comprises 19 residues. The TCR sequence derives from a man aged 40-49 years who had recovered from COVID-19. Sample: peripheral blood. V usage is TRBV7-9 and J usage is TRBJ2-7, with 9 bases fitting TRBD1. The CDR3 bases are TGTGCCAGCAGCTCAGGAGGGGGACAGGGAGCGACCTCGCTTTACGAGCAGTACTTC. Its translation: CASSSGGGQGATSLYEQYF.